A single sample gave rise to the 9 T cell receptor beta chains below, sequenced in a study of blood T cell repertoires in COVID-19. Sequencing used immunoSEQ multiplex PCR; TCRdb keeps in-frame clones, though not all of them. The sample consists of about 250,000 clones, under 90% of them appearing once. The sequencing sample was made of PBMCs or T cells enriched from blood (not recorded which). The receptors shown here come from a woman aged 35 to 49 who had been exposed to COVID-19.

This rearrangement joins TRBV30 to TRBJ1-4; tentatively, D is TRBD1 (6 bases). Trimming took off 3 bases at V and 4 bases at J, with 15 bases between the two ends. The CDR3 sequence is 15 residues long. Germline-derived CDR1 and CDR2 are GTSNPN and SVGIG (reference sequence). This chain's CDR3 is CAWRLQAGVNEKLFF. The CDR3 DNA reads TGTGCCTGGAGACTACAGGCAGGGGTTAATGAAAAACTGTTTTTT.

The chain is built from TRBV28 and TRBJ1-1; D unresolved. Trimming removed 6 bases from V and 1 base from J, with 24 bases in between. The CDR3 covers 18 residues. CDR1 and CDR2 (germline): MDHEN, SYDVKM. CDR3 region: CASSQPPGTPGPNTEAFF. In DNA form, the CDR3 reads TGTGCCAGCAGCCAACCCCCGGGTACCCCTGGTCCGAACACTGAAGCTTTCTTT.

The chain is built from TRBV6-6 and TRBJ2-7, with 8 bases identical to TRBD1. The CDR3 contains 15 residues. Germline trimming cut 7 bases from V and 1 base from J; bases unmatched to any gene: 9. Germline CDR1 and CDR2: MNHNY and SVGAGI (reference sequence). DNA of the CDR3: TGTGCCAGCACCCCGACGGGACAGGAGTCCTACGAGCAGTACTTC. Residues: CASTPTGQESYEQYF.

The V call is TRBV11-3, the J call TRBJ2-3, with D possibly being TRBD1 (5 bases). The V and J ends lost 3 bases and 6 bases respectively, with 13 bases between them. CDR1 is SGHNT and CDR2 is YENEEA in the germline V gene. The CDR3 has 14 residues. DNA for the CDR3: TGTGCCAGCAGCTTGCAGGGCGGTGATGATACGCAGTATTTT. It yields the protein CASSLQGGDDTQYF.

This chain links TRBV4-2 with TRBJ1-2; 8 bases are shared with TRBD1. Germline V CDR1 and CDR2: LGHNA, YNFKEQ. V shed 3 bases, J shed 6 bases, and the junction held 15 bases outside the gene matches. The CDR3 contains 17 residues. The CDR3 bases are TGTGCCAGCAGCCACCGGACAGGGCCAACAGGGCGGGATGGCTACACCTTC. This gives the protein CASSHRTGPTGRDGYTF.

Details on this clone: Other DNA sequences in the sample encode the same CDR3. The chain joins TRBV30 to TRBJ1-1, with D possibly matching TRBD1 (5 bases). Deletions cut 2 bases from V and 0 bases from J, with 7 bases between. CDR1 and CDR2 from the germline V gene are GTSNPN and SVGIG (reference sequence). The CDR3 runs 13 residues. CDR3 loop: CAWSTGVNTEAFF. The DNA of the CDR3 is TGTGCCTGGAGTACGGGGGTGAACACTGAAGCTTTCTTT.

This CDR3 reads CASSPTVPSTDTQYF. As DNA, the CDR3 is TGTGCCAGCAGCCCAACGGTCCCTAGCACAGATACGCAGTATTTT. V is TRBV11-2 and J is TRBJ2-3; no firm D call. This CDR3 comprises 15 residues. V shed 5 bases and J shed 0 bases, with 12 bases lying between them. Germline CDR1 SGHAT, CDR2 FQNNGV.

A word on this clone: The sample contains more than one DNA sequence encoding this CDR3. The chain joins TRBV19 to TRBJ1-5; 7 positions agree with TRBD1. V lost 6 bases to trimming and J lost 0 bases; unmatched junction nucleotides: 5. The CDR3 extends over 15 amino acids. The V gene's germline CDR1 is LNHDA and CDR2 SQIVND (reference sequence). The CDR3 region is CASSPTGYSNQPQHF. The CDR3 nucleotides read TGTGCCAGTAGCCCGACAGGGTATAGCAATCAGCCCCAGCATTTT.

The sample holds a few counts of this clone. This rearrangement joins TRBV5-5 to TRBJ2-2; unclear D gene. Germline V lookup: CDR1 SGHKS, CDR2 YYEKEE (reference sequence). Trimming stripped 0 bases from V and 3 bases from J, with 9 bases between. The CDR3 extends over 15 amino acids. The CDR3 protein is CASSLGGRHTGELFF. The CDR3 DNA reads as TGTGCCAGCAGCTTGGGTGGGCGACACACCGGGGAGCTGTTTTTT.